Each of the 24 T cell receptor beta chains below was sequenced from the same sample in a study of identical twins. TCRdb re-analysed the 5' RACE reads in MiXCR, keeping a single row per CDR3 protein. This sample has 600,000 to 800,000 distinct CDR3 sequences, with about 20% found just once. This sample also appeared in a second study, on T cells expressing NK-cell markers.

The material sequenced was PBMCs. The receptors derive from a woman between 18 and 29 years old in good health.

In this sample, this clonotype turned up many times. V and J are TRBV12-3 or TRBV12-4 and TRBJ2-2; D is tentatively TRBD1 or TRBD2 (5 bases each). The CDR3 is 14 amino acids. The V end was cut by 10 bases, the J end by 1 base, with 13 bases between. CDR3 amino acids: CATAGTMNTGELFF. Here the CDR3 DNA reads TGTGCCACAGCCGGGACCATGAACACCGGGGAGCTGTTTTTT.

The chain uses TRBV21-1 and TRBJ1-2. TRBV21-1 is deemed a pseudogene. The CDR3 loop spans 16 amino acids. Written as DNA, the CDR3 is TGTGCCAGCAGCCATACCCAGGCCTACCTACTTAATGGCTACACCTTC. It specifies CASSHTQAYLLNGYTF.

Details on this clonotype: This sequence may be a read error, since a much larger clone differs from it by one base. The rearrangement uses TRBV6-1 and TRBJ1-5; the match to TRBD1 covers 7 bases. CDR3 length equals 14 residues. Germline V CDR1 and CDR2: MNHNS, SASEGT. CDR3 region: CASSRTGPNQLQHF. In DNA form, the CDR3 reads TGTGCCAGCAGCAGGACAGGCCCCAATCAGCTCCAGCATTTT.

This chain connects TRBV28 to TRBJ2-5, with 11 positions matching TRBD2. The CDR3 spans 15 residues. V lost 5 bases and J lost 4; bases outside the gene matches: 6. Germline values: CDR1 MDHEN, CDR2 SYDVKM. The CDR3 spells CASSRPLAGGETQYF. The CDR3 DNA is TGTGCCAGCAGTCGGCCGCTAGCGGGAGGAGAGACCCAGTACTTC.

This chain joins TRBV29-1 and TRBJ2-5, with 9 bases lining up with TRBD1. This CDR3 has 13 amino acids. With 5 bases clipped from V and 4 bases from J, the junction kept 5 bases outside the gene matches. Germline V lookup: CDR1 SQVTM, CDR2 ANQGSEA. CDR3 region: CSVIQGAGETQYF. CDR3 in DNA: TGCAGCGTTATACAGGGGGCAGGAGAGACCCAGTACTTC.

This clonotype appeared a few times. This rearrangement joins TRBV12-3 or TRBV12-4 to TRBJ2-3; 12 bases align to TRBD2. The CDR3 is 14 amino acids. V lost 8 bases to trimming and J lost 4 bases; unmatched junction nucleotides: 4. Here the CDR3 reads CASGGLAGSDTQYF. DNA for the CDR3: TGTGCCAGCGGGGGACTAGCGGGTTCAGATACGCAGTATTTT.

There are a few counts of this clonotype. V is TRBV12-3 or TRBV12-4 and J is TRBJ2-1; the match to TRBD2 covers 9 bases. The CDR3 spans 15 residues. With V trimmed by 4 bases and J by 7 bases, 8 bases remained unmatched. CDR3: CASSSSGEGRNEQFF. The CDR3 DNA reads TGTGCCAGCAGTTCTAGCGGGGAGGGTCGGAATGAGCAGTTCTTC.

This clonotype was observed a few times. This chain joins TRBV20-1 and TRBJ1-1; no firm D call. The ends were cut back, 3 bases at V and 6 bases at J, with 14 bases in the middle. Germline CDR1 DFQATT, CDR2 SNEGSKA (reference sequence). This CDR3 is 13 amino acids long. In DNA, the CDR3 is TGCAGTGCTAGGATTTGGGGAGTCGCTGAAGCTTTCTTT. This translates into CSARIWGVAEAFF.

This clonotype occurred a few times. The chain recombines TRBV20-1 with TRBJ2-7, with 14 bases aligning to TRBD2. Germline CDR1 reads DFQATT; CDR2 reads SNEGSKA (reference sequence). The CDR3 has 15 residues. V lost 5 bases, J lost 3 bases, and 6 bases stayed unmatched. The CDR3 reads CSAGLAGGGFYEQYF. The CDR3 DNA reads TGCAGTGCTGGACTAGCGGGGGGTGGATTCTACGAGCAGTACTTC.

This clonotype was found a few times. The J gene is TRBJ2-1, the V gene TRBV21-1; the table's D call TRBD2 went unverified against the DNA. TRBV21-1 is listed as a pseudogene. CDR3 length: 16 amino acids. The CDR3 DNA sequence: TGTGCCAGCAGCAAAGAACTAGCGGGAGTATACAATGAGCAGTTCTTC. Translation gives CASSKELAGVYNEQFF.

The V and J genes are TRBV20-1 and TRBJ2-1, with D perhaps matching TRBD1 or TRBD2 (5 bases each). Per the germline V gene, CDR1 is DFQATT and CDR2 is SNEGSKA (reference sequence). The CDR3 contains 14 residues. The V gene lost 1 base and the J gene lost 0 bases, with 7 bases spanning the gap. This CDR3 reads CSARAGHSYNEQFF. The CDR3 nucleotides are TGCAGTGCTAGAGCGGGGCACTCCTACAATGAGCAGTTCTTC.

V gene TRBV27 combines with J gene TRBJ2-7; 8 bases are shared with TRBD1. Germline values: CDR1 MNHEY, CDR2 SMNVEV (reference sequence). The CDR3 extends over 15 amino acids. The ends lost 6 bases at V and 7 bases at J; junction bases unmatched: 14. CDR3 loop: CASSSQGAGTEEQYF. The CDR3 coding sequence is TGTGCCAGCAGCTCCCAGGGGGCAGGTACGGAAGAGCAGTACTTC.

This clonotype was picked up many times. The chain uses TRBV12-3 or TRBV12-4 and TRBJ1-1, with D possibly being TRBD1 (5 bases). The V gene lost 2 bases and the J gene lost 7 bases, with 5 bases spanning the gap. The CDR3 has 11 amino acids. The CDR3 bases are TGTGCCAGCAGTTTAAGGGGTGAAGCTTTCTTT. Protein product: CASSLRGEAFF.

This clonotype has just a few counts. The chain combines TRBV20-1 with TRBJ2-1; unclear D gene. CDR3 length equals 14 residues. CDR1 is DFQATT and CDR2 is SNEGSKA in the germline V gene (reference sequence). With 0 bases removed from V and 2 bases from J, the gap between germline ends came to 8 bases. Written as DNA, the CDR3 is TGCAGTGCTAGAGATAAACGTCCCTACAATGAGCAGTTCTTC. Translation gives CSARDKRPYNEQFF.

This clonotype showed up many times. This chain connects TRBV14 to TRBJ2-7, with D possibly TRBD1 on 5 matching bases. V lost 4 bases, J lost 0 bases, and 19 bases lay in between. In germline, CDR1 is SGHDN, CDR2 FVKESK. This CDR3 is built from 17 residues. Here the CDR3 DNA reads TGTGCCAGCAGCCCGAGGACCCCCAGGGCGAGCTCCTACGAGCAGTACTTC. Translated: CASSPRTPRASSYEQYF.

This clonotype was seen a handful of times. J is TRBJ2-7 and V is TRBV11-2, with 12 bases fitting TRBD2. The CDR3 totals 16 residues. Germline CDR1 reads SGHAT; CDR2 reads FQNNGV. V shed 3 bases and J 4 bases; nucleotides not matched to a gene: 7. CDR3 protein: CASSFTMTSGSYEQYF. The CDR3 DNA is TGTGCCAGCAGCTTCACAATGACTAGCGGGAGTTACGAGCAGTACTTC.

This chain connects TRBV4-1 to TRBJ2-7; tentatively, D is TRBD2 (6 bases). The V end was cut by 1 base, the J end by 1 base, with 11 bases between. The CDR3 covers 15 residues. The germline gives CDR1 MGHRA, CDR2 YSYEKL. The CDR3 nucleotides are TGCGCCAGCAGCCAAGGTCCGGGGGAATCCTACGAGCAGTACTTC. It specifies CASSQGPGESYEQYF.

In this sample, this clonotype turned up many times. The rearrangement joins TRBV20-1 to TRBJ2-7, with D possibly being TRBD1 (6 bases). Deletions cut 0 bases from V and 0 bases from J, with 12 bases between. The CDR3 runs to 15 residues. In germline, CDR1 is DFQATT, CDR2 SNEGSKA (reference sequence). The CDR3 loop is CSARDRRQASYEQYF. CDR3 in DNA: TGCAGTGCTAGAGACCGGAGACAGGCCTCCTACGAGCAGTACTTC.

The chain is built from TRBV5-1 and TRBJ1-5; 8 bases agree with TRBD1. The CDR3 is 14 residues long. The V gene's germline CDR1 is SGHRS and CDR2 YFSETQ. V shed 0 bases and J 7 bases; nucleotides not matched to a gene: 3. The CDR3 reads CASSLGTGWQPQHF. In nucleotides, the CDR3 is TGCGCCAGCAGCTTGGGGACAGGGTGGCAGCCCCAGCATTTT.

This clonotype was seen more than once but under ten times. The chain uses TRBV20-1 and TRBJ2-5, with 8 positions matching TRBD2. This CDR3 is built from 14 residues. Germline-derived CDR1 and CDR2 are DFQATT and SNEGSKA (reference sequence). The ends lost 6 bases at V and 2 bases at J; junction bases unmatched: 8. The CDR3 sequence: CSATGTRQQETQYF. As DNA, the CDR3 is TGCAGTGCGACCGGGACTAGGCAACAAGAGACCCAGTACTTC.

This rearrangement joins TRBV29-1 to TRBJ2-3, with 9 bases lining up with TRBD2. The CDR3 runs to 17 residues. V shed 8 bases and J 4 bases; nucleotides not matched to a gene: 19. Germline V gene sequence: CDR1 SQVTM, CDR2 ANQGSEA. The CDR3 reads CSSKVGAGGHSADTQYF. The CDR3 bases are TGCAGCTCGAAAGTAGGTGCGGGGGGGCATTCGGCAGATACGCAGTATTTT.

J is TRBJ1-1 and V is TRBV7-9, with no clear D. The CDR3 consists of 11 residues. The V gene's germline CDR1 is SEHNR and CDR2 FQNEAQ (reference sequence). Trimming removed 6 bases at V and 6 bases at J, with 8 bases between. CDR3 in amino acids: CASRWIPEAFF. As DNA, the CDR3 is TGTGCCAGCAGGTGGATTCCTGAAGCTTTCTTT.

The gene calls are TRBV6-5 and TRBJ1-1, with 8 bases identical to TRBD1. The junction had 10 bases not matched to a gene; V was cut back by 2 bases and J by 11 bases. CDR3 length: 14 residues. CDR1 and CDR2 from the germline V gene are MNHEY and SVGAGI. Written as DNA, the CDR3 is TGTGCCAGCAGTTACCTCGGACAGGGAGGGATCGCTTTCTTT. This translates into CASSYLGQGGIAFF.

CDR3 nucleotides: TGTGCCAGCAGGGTTGCGGGGGGGGTGGGTGAGCAGTTCTTC. This sequence encodes CASRVAGGVGEQFF. The genes are TRBV2 and TRBJ2-1, with TRBD2 identical over 9 bases. CDR3 length: 14 amino acids. Germline CDR1 is SNHLY and CDR2 is FYNNEI. After removal of 6 bases from V and 9 bases from J, the junction contained 9 bases not matched to a gene.